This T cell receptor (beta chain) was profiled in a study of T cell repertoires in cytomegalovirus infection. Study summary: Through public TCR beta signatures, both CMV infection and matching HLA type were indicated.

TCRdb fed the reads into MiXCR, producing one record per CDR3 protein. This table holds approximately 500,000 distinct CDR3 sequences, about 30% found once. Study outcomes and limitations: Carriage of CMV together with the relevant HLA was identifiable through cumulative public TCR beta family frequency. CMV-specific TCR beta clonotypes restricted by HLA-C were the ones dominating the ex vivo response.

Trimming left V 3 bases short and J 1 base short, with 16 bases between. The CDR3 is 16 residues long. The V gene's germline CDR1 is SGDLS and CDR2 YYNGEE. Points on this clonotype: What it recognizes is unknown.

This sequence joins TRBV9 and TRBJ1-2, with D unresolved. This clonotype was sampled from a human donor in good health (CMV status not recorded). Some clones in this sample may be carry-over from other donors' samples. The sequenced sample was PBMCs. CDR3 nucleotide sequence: TGTGCCAGCAGCGCGGCGGGGATGAGAAATAACTATGGCTACACCTTC. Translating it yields CASSAAGMRNNYGYTF.